This T cell receptor beta chain came from a study of blood T cell repertoires in COVID-19. Followed longitudinally, the Seattle patients had been enrolled during active infection. In germline, CDR1 is SGHAT, CDR2 FQNNGV. This CDR3 has 13 amino acids. V lost 2 bases and J lost 4, with 5 bases in between. Authors' processing steps: Using reference gene primer amplification, nucleated cell counts were estimated. Profiled with immunoSEQ multiplex PCR; TCRdb holds only in-frame clones, not every one. V, J and clone size are taken as reported in that table, and D and trimming were inferred from the DNA itself. The table has some 270,000 clones, 86% seen once.

The sequence came from a woman over 75 with COVID-19, enrolled during active disease. The chain is built from TRBV11-2 and TRBJ2-2; TRBD1 might be the D (5 bases). Material for sequencing was peripheral blood. CDR3 amino acids: CASSLQGTGELFF. The CDR3 bases are TGTGCCAGCAGCTTACAGGGCACCGGGGAGCTGTTTTTT. The complete variable domain, with remaining parts taken from reference TRBV11-2 and TRBJ2-2, reads EAGVAQSPRYKIIEKRQSVAFWCNPISGHATLYWYQQILGQGPKLLIQFQNNGVVDDSQLPKDRFSAERLKGVDSTLKIQPAKLEDSAVYLCASSLQGTGELFFGEGSRLTVL.